The 18 T cell receptor beta chains given below trace back to one sample, sequenced in a study of cytomegalovirus exposure and HLA in healthy donors. The PCR had 60 Vbeta and 13 Jbeta primers. Clones were sequenced by immunoSEQ multiplex PCR, and TCRdb holds only the in-frame ones, with some missing. This table holds roughly 150,000 clones, 80% to 85% found once. The sample taken for sequencing was PBMCs. These receptors were collected from a male donor in good health and CMV-seronegative.

This clone was seen only once. The chain combines TRBV11-1 with TRBJ2-7, with TRBD2 identical over 8 bases. CDR1 and CDR2 (germline): SGHAT, FQDESV (reference sequence). V gave up 3 bases and J gave up 0 bases; unmatched junction bases: 1. The CDR3 consists of 14 residues. The CDR3 DNA follows: TGTGCCAGCAGCTTGAGCGGGGGCTCCTACGAGCAGTACTTC. Encoded protein: CASSLSGGSYEQYF.

The chain combines TRBV6-5 with TRBJ2-5; D is perhaps TRBD1 (6 bases). Germline V gene sequence: CDR1 MNHEY, CDR2 SVGAGI. V gave up 5 bases and J gave up 3 bases, with 13 bases separating them. This CDR3 comprises 14 residues. The CDR3 DNA reads TGTGCCAGCAGTCAGGGAACAGGGAAAGAGACCCAGTACTTC. Protein product: CASSQGTGKETQYF.

This clone appeared once. The genes are TRBV27 and TRBJ2-7, with D uncertain. Germline V lookup: CDR1 MNHEY, CDR2 SMNVEV (reference sequence). Trimming pared 0 bases from V and 4 bases from J, leaving 7 bases between. The CDR3 consists of 13 residues. The CDR3 nucleotides read TGTGCCAGCAGTTTATCCTACAGTTACGAGCAGTACTTC. It is translated as CASSLSYSYEQYF.

The CDR3 coding sequence is TGTGCCAGCAGCGACGAAGCGGGAGGGAGAGGTGAGCAGTTCTTC. Its protein is CASSDEAGGRGEQFF. The chain links TRBV9 to TRBJ2-1, with 10 nucleotides matching TRBD2. V was pared by 3 bases and J by 9 bases, with 9 bases of the junction left unmatched. Germline CDR1 and CDR2: SGDLS and YYNGEE. The CDR3 covers 15 residues.

The CDR3 region is CASSFLQAGELFF. The CDR3 DNA reads as TGTGCCAGCAGCTTTTTGCAGGCCGGGGAGCTGTTTTTT. The chain has TRBV7-9 and TRBJ2-2; D gene unclear. Germline V gene sequence: CDR1 SEHNR, CDR2 FQNEAQ (reference sequence). The CDR3 spans 13 residues. Trimming removed 3 bases at V and 6 bases at J, with 8 bases between.

The J gene is TRBJ2-5, the V gene TRBV5-4; 7 positions match TRBD1. The CDR3 length is 16 residues. Trimming cost V 1 base and J 5 bases; bases outside gene matches: 11. The germline V gene has CDR1 SGHNT and CDR2 YYREEE (reference sequence). The CDR3 spells CASSLRTPDRRETQYF. The DNA of the CDR3 is TGTGCCAGCAGCTTGAGGACGCCGGACAGGAGGGAGACCCAGTACTTC.

This chain joins TRBV6-5 and TRBJ1-4, with a weak D call TRBD1 (5 bases). Germline V gives CDR1 MNHEY, CDR2 SVGAGI. The length of the CDR3 is 14 residues. The V end lost 4 bases, the J end lost 4 bases, and 10 bases lay between the germline ends. The CDR3 reads CASSSVGGNEKLFF. CDR3 DNA sequence: TGTGCCAGCAGTTCGGTGGGGGGTAATGAAAAACTGTTTTTT.

This chain uses TRBV7-9 with TRBJ1-4, with D possibly being TRBD1 (6 bases). The germline V and J ends were trimmed by 5 bases and 7 bases, with 14 bases remaining between them. This CDR3 has 14 residues. Germline lookup yields CDR1 SEHNR and CDR2 FQNEAQ (reference sequence). CDR3 sequence reads: CASSRGAGGEKLFF. The CDR3 bases are TGTGCCAGCAGCCGGGGGGCGGGTGGTGAAAAACTGTTTTTT.

The V and J genes are TRBV5-5 and TRBJ2-5; 8 positions match TRBD1. The J call may be faulty, since TRBJ2-7 better matches the DNA end. Germline CDR1 and CDR2: SGHKS and YYEKEE (reference sequence). This CDR3 has 15 residues. Written as DNA, the CDR3 is TGTGCCAGCAGCTTGGGAGGGACAGGAACCTACGAGCAGTACTTC. Translating gives CASSLGGTGTYEQYF.

V gene TRBV7-8 combines with J gene TRBJ2-7; 7 positions agree with TRBD1. Looked up from germline, CDR1 is SGHVS and CDR2 is FQNEAQ. V gave up 2 bases and J gave up 4 bases; unmatched junction bases: 5. There are 14 residues in the CDR3. DNA of the CDR3: TGTGCCAGCAGCTTACCGGGACAGATTTACGAGCAGTACTTC. Translation: CASSLPGQIYEQYF.

The genes are TRBV4-3 and TRBJ1-2; unclear D gene. From germline, CDR1 is LGHNA and CDR2 YSLEER. The V end lost 1 base, the J end lost 5 bases, and 23 bases lay between the germline ends. The CDR3 has 18 amino acids. In nucleotides, the CDR3 is TGCGCCAGCAGCCAAGTTGGCGGAGGGAAGGCTATTAATTATGGCTACACCTTC. It is translated as CASSQVGGGKAINYGYTF.

This clone has only a few counts. The CDR3 coding sequence is TGTGCCAGCAGCAAACTCCCCCCAGGGACAGGGAGGACGGACAACACCGGGGAGCTGTTTTTT. Translated: CASSKLPPGTGRTDNTGELFF. The chain combines TRBV21-1 with TRBJ2-2; TRBD1, as called in the table, went unchecked against the DNA. TRBV21-1 is reported as a pseudogene. The CDR3 runs to 21 residues.

V and J are TRBV27 and TRBJ2-1; 7 bases map to TRBD2. In germline, CDR1 is MNHEY, CDR2 SMNVEV (reference sequence). V was clipped by 5 bases and J by 0 bases; unmatched bases: 13. The CDR3 is 18 residues long. CDR3 loop: CASSNRRGSRSSYNEQFF. Written as DNA, the CDR3 is TGTGCCAGCAGTAATCGGCGGGGGTCCCGGAGCTCCTACAATGAGCAGTTCTTC.

This clone was seen a few times. V and J are TRBV5-6 and TRBJ1-2, with D perhaps matching TRBD1 (5 bases). This CDR3 has 15 residues. V lost 0 bases to trimming and J lost 4 bases, with 13 bases between them. Germline V CDR1 and CDR2: SGHDT, YYEEEE. The CDR3 loop reads CASSLGQGNLYGYTF. The CDR3 nucleotides are TGTGCCAGCAGCTTGGGCCAGGGAAACCTCTATGGCTACACCTTC.

The genes are TRBV2 and TRBJ2-5; D is uncertain. The J call may be mistaken, given a closer DNA end match to TRBJ2-7. The CDR3 loop spans 11 amino acids. Germline V lookup: CDR1 SNHLY, CDR2 FYNNEI. CDR3 bases: TGTGCCAGCAGTGGGTCACGCGAGCAGTACTTC. Protein: CASSGSREQYF.

V usage is TRBV7-3 and J usage is TRBJ2-2, with 8 bases identical to TRBD2. Trimming cost V 0 bases and J 5 bases; bases outside gene matches: 2. CDR3 length: 15 residues. The germline gives CDR1 SGHTA, CDR2 FQGTGA. The CDR3 DNA is TGTGCCAGCAGCTTAACGCCTAGCGGGACCGGGGAGCTGTTTTTT. It specifies CASSLTPSGTGELFF.

This clone was observed once. The gene calls are TRBV18 and TRBJ1-2; D call uncertain. Between the trimmed V and J ends, which lost 3 bases and 3 bases, there was a span of 8 bases. This CDR3 is built from 13 residues. CDR1 and CDR2 from the germline V gene are KGHSH and LQKENI. CDR3 coding DNA: TGTGCCAGCTCACCCTCGGAGGACTATGGCTACACCTTC. It translates to CASSPSEDYGYTF.

The rearrangement joins TRBV29-1 to TRBJ2-1; 9 bases map to TRBD2. The CDR3 spans 16 residues. J was trimmed by 8 bases and V by 2 bases; bases with no gene match: 13. Germline CDR1 reads SQVTM; CDR2 reads ANQGSEA. In DNA, the CDR3 is TGCAGCGTTGAATCCCCCCCTAGCGGGAATCCCTATGAGCAGTTCTTC. This translates into CSVESPPSGNPYEQFF.